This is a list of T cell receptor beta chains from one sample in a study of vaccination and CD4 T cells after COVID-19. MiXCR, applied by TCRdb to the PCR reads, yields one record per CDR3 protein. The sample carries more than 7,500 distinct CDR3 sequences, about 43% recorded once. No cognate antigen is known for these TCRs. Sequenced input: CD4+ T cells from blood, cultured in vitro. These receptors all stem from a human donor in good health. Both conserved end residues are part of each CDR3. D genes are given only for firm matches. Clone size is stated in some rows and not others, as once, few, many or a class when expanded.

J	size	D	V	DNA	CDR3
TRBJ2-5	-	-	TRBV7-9	TGTGCCAGCAGCCTAGACCTGTTTGGGACTCCAGAGACCCAGTACTTC	CASSLDLFGTPETQYF
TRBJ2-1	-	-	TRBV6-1	TGTGCCAGCAGAGTGGACAGCGGCTCCTACAATGAGCAGTTCTTC	CASRVDSGSYNEQFF
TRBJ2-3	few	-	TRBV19	TGTGCCAGGGGGGCGGACCCTAGCACAGATACGCAGTATTTT	CARGADPSTDTQYF
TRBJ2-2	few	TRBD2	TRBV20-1	TGCAGTGCTAGACACCTCCTAGCGGGAGATGGCGGGGAGCTGTTTTTT	CSARHLLAGDGGELFF
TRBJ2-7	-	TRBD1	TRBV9	TGTGCCAGCAGCGTAGGACAGGGTCCGCTCTACGAGCAGTACTTC	CASSVGQGPLYEQYF
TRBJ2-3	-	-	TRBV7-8	TGTGCCAGCAGCCCCCCCCGCGCGGATACGCAGTATTTT	CASSPPRADTQYF
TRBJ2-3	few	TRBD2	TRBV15	TGTGCCACCAGCCGGCGGGGTCCAAGCGGGGCAGATACGCAGTATTTT	CATSRRGPSGADTQYF
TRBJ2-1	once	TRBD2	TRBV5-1	TGCGCCAGCAGTTTACTAGCGAGCAATGAGCAGTTCTTC	CASSLLASNEQFF
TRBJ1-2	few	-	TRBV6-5	TGTGCCAGCAGTTACCTGGCAGGGAGGGTCGGCTACACCTTC	CASSYLAGRVGYTF
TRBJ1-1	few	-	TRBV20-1	TGCAGTGCTAGCAACCGGAGGGGATACACTGAAGCTTTCTTT	CSASNRRGYTEAFF
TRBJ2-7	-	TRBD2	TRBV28	TGTGCCAGCAGCGGGACTAGCGGGAGCTACGAGCAGTACTTC	CASSGTSGSYEQYF
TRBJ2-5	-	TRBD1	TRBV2	TGTGCCAGCGAGCGGCAGGGGGAAGAGACCCAGTACTTC	CASERQGEETQYF
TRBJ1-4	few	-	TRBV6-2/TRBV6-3	TGTGCCAGTAGCCCCGAGGACATCAATGAAAAACTGTTTTTT	CASSPEDINEKLFF
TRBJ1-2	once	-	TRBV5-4	TGTGCCAGCAGCTCAAACTATGGCTACACCTTC	CASSSNYGYTF
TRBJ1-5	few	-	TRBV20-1	TGCAGTGCCCTGGGGTTAAATCAGCCCCAGCATTTT	CSALGLNQPQHF
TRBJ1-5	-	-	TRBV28	TGTGCCAGCACCCCGGGGGCCCTGCCGGGGAGGCCCCAGCATTTT	CASTPGALPGRPQHF
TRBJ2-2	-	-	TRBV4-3	TGCGCCAGCAGCCAAGATCAGGGAAACCCGTTCGCGAACACCGGGGAGCTGTTTTTT	CASSQDQGNPFANTGELFF
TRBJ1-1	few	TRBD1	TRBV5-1	TGCGCCAGCAGCGTGGGACAGGCGAACACTGAAGCTTTCTTT	CASSVGQANTEAFF
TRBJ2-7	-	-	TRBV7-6	-	CASSFYICSATSGYSYEQYF
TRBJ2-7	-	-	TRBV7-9	TGTGCCAGCAGCCCGACCGACAGGACCCCCTACGAGCAGTACTTC	CASSPTDRTPYEQYF
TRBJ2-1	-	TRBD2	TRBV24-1	TGTGCCACCAGTGAGAAACGGGAGGGCCGCAGTTATGAGCAGTTCTTC	CATSEKREGRSYEQFF
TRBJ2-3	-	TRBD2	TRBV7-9	TGTGCCAAGGCGGCTAGCGGGACCCGCACAGATACGCAGTATTTT	CAKAASGTRTDTQYF
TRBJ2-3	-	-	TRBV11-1	TGTGCCAGCAGCTCCGGGACCTTTCGAGATACGCAGTATTTT	CASSSGTFRDTQYF
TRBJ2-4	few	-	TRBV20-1	TGCAGTGCTAGAGATCGCGCTAGCCACTCCATTCAGTACTTC	CSARDRASHSIQYF
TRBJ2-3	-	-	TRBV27	TGTGCCAGCAGTTTATTGGGGTCGGTCGCCACAGATACGCAGTATTTT	CASSLLGSVATDTQYF
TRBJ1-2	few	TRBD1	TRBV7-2	TGTGCCAGCAGCGACAGGGGAAATTTTGGCTACACCTTC	CASSDRGNFGYTF
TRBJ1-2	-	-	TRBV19	TGTGCCAGTACCGCGGACAGTAACTATGGCTACACCTTC	CASTADSNYGYTF
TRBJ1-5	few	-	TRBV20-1	TGCAGTGCTAGAGTCCAGACAGGGCCCCAGCATTTT	CSARVQTGPQHF
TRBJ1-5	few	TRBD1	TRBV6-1	TGTGCCAGCAGCAATACAGGGGATAGCAATCAGCCCCAGCATTTT	CASSNTGDSNQPQHF
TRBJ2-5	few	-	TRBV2	TGTGCCAGCAGTGAACAGGGCCCGCAAGAGACCCAGTACTTC	CASSEQGPQETQYF
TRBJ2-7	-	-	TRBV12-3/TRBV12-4	TGTGCCAGCAGAATTACAGGGACCCCTGGGCAGTACTTC	CASRITGTPGQYF
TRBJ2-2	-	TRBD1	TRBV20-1	TGCAGTGCTCTTTTGACAGGGGTCACCGGGGAGCTGTTTTTT	CSALLTGVTGELFF
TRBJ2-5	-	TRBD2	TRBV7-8	TGTGCCAGCAGCTTAGTATCGTCGGGAGGGCCAGAGACCCAGTACTTC	CASSLVSSGGPETQYF
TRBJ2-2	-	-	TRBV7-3	TGTGCCAGCAGACCTAGCAGGTCGGCCGGGGAGCTGTTTTTT	CASRPSRSAGELFF
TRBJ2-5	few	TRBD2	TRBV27	TGTGCCAGCAGTTTAGGAGGACTAGCGGGAGGAGAGACCCAGTACTTC	CASSLGGLAGGETQYF
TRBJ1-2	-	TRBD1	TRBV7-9	TGTGCCAGCAGCTTCCCGGTGAGAGGACAGGGGAACTATGGCTACACCTTC	CASSFPVRGQGNYGYTF
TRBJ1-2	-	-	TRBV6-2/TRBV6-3	TGTGCCAGCAGTGCGATAACCGGGACAACTAACTATGGCTACACCTTC	CASSAITGTTNYGYTF
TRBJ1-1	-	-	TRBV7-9	TGTGCCAGCAGCCCAAGGGCCACTAGAAGTTGGACTTTCTTT	CASSPRATRSWTFF
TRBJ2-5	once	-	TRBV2	TGTGCCAGCAGTGAAAGGGGCGGGGTGTACTTC	CASSERGGVYF
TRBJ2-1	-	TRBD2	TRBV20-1	TGCAGTGCTAGAATTAGCGGGAGCAATGAGCAGTTCTTC	CSARISGSNEQFF
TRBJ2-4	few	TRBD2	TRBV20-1	TGCAGTGCGCTAGCGGTGGTCGAAAACATTCAGTACTTC	CSALAVVENIQYF
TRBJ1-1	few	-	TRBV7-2	TGTGCCAGCACCCCACTCAAGGGGATAAACACTGAAGCTTTCTTT	CASTPLKGINTEAFF
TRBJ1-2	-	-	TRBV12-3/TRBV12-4	TGTGCCAGCAGTCGATGGGACGTCGGGGGCTACACCTTC	CASSRWDVGGYTF
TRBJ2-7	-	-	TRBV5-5	TGTGCCAGCAGCTTGGCACGGACCCTGGGCGAGCAGTACTTC	CASSLARTLGEQYF
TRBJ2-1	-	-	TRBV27	TGTGCCAGCAGTAGGGGAAACGAGCAGTTCTTC	CASSRGNEQFF
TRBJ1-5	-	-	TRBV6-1	TGTGCCAGCAGATCGGGAGGGAACAATCAGCCCCAGCATTTT	CASRSGGNNQPQHF
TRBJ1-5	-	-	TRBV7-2	TGTGCCAGCAGCTTACCGGGACGAGTCAATCAGCCCCAGCATTTT	CASSLPGRVNQPQHF
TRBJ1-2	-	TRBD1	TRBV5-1	TGCGCCAGCAGCCTCTCGACAGGGGGCGCGATAGGGAATGGCTACACCTTC	CASSLSTGGAIGNGYTF
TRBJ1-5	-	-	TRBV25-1	TGTGCCAGCAGCAGTGGGTCAGGGGACCATCAGCCCCAGCATTTT	CASSSGSGDHQPQHF
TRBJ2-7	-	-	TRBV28	TGTGCCAGCAGTTTAAGTCTAGCGTTCCACGAGCAGTACTTC	CASSLSLAFHEQYF
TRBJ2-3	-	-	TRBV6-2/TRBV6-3	TGTGCCAGCACCACCTTCGGGTGGGGGACAGATACGCAGTATTTT	CASTTFGWGTDTQYF